Below are 2 T cell receptor beta chains sequenced from a single sample in a study of blood T cell repertoires in COVID-19. The data were produced by immunoSEQ multiplex PCR, yet TCRdb's version contains in-frame clones alone and is incomplete. The repertoire includes some 200,000 clones, 86% of them detected once, and 3.1% sits in the top ten. Sequencing was carried out using PBMCs or T cells enriched from blood (not recorded which). These receptors originate from a woman aged 45 to 65 in a cohort exposed to, infected with or recovered from COVID-19 (not recorded which).

The chain carries TRBV4-3 and TRBJ1-1; D ambiguous. The germline gives CDR1 LGHNA, CDR2 YSLEER. The CDR3 has 17 residues. V was clipped by 1 base and J by 2 bases, with 17 bases between them. The CDR3 DNA reads TGCGCCAGCAGCCAAGTCCTGGCAGGCCATTCCAACACTGAAGCTTTCTTT. Its translation is CASSQVLAGHSNTEAFF.

In its sample, this clone was seen once. The V gene is TRBV7-2, the J gene TRBJ2-5; 8 bases line up with TRBD2. Germline V gene data show CDR1 as SGHTA and CDR2 as FQGNSA. The CDR3 runs to 16 residues. Trimming took 3 bases from V and 5 from J; bases not matched to a gene: 11. CDR3: CASSFVGGGGGETQYF. In DNA form, the CDR3 reads TGTGCCAGCAGCTTCGTCGGTGGCGGCGGGGGGGAGACCCAGTACTTC.